Shown below are 14 T cell receptor beta chains from a single sample sequenced in a study of blood T cell repertoires in COVID-19. Assay used: immunoSEQ multiplex PCR; TCRdb lists only in-frame clones, some missing. The table records about 90,000 clones, 75% to 90% of them present only once. The sequenced sample was peripheral blood. The receptors stem from a man older than 75 with active or convalescent COVID-19.

The chain joins TRBV18 to TRBJ2-2; TRBD1 agrees at 8 bases. The CDR3 loop spans 18 amino acids. Germline lookup yields CDR1 KGHSH and CDR2 LQKENI. The junction had 10 bases not matched to a gene; V was cut back by 3 bases and J by 1 base. The CDR3 coding sequence is TGTGCCAGCTCACCCCGGCTAACCGGGACAGGGAACACCGGGGAGCTGTTTTTT. Translating it yields CASSPRLTGTGNTGELFF.

The chain carries TRBV18 and TRBJ1-5; 10 bases are shared with TRBD1. In germline, CDR1 is KGHSH, CDR2 LQKENI. The length of the CDR3 is 14 residues. J was trimmed by 5 bases and V by 3 bases; bases with no gene match: 1. CDR3 bases: TGTGCCAGCTCACCCGGGACAGGGGATCAGCCCCAGCATTTT. This translates into CASSPGTGDQPQHF.

In nucleotides, the CDR3 is TGTGCCAGCAGCTTAGCGGCAGGGGGTTCTTACATTCAGTACTTC. It translates to CASSLAAGGSYIQYF. The rearrangement links TRBV5-8 to TRBJ2-4, with 7 nucleotides matching TRBD1. Germline V gene sequence: CDR1 SGHTS, CDR2 YDEGEE. This CDR3 comprises 15 residues. Unmatched junction bases numbered 10, after V lost 2 bases and J lost 8 bases.

This rearrangement joins TRBV3-1 (or the pseudogene TRBV3-2) to TRBJ2-5; TRBD2 aligns across 13 bases. Germline CDR1 is LGHDT and CDR2 is YNNKEL (reference sequence). V was pared by 6 bases and J by 1 base, with 5 bases of the junction left unmatched. The CDR3 length is 16 residues. CDR3 protein: CASSRLAGGPQETQYF. CDR3 nucleotides: TGTGCCAGCAGTCGACTAGCGGGGGGCCCCCAAGAGACCCAGTACTTC.

The CDR3 region is CASSLRQGGQPQHF. CDR3 coding DNA: TGTGCCAGCAGCCTACGACAGGGGGGTCAGCCCCAGCATTTT. The chain has TRBV7-2 and TRBJ1-5; 9 nucleotides line up with TRBD1. The germline V gene encodes CDR1 SGHTA and CDR2 FQGNSA. The CDR3 is 14 residues long. V lost 5 bases and J lost 6; bases outside the gene matches: 5.

The gene calls are TRBV5-1 and TRBJ2-5, with D perhaps TRBD1 (6 bases). Between the trimmed V and J ends, which lost 4 bases and 2 bases, there was a span of 12 bases. Germline V lookup: CDR1 SGHRS, CDR2 YFSETQ. The CDR3 is made up of 14 amino acids. CDR3 residues: CASSLTDSQETQYF. In nucleotides, the CDR3 is TGCGCCAGCAGCCTAACGGACAGTCAAGAGACCCAGTACTTC.

CDR3 in amino acids: CASSLGGNYGYTF. Written as DNA, the CDR3 is TGTGCCAGCAGTTTGGGAGGGAACTATGGCTACACCTTC. V gene TRBV12-3 or TRBV12-4 combines with J gene TRBJ1-2, with unresolved D. The ends were cut back, 3 bases at V and 2 bases at J, with 7 bases in the middle. The CDR3 runs to 13 residues.

This chain connects TRBV5-1 to TRBJ2-5; possibly TRBD2 for D (5 bases). Germline CDR1 reads SGHRS; CDR2 reads YFSETQ. The CDR3 contains 15 residues. V shed 0 bases and J shed 2 bases, with 11 bases lying between them. The CDR3 coding sequence is TGCGCCAGCAGCTTGGAGAAGCGGAGTCAAGAGACCCAGTACTTC. Residues: CASSLEKRSQETQYF.

The rearrangement uses TRBV6-1 and TRBJ2-1; D not resolved. The CDR3 consists of 15 residues. Germline V gene data show CDR1 as MNHNS and CDR2 as SASEGT. Trimming took 3 bases from V and 1 from J, leaving 10 bases between them. The CDR3 DNA sequence: TGTGCCAGCAGTGATGGTCTCAGTTCCTACAATGAGCAGTTCTTC. The encoded protein is CASSDGLSSYNEQFF.

The V gene is TRBV5-1, the J gene TRBJ1-1; perhaps TRBD1 as D (6 bases). The germline CDR1 and CDR2 sequences are SGHRS and YFSETQ. V lost 4 bases and J lost 1, with 17 bases in between. This CDR3 is 16 amino acids long. CDR3: CASSIQPRGSNTEAFF. The CDR3 DNA sequence: TGCGCCAGCAGCATCCAACCCAGGGGTTCGAACACTGAAGCTTTCTTT.

This chain uses TRBV25-1 with TRBJ2-7, with a tentative D call TRBD1 (6 bases). The germline V gene has CDR1 MGHDK and CDR2 SYGVNS. There are 12 residues in the CDR3. Trimming left V 5 bases short and J 3 bases short, with 8 bases between. CDR3 region: CASSPQGYEQYF. CDR3 DNA: TGTGCCAGCAGTCCACAGGGCTACGAGCAGTACTTC.

CDR3 sequence (DNA): TGTGCCAGCAGCTCAGCGGGAGGGAGGGATGAGCAGTTCTTC. This translates into CASSSAGGRDEQFF. J is TRBJ2-1 and V is TRBV6-5; 10 nucleotides line up with TRBD2. Germline loops: CDR1 MNHEY, CDR2 SVGAGI. V was pared by 6 bases and J by 8 bases, with 7 bases of the junction left unmatched. CDR3 length equals 14 residues.

V is TRBV3-1 (or the pseudogene TRBV3-2) and J is TRBJ1-2; 7 nucleotides line up with TRBD1. J lost 4 bases, V lost 2 bases, and 4 bases had no gene match. The germline V gene has CDR1 LGHDT and CDR2 YNNKEL (reference sequence). This CDR3 comprises 14 residues. CDR3 in amino acids: CASSQRQGPYGYTF. In DNA form, the CDR3 reads TGTGCCAGCAGCCAAAGACAGGGTCCCTATGGCTACACCTTC.

This chain links TRBV10-3 with TRBJ2-1; the match to TRBD2 covers 9 bases. The trim removed 11 bases at V and 5 bases at J, leaving 7 bases unmatched. The length of the CDR3 is 13 residues. In germline, CDR1 is ENHRY, CDR2 SYGVKD. DNA of the CDR3: TGTGCCGCCCGGACTAGCGTGGACAATGAGCAGTTCTTC. Encoded protein: CAARTSVDNEQFF.